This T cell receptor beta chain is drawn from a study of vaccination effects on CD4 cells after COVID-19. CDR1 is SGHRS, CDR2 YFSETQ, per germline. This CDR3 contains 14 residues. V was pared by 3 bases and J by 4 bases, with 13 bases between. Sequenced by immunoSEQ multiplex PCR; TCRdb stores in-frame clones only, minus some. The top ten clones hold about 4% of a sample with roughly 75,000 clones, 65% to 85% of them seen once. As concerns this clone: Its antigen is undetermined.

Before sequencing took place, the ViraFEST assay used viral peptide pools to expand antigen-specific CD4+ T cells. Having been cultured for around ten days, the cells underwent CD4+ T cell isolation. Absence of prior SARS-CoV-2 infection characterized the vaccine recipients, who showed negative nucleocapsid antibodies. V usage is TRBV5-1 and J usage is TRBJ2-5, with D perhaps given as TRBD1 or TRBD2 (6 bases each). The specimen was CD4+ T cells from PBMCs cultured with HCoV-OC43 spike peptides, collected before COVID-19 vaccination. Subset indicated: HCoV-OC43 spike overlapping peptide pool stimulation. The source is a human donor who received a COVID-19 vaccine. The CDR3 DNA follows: TGCGCCAGCAGCTCGGGGGAAGGGGGAGAGACCCAGTACTTC. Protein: CASSSGEGGETQYF. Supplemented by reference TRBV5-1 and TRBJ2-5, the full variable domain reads KAGVTQTPRYLIKTRGQQVTLSCSPISGHRSVSWYQQTPGQGLQFLFEYFSETQRNKGNFPGRFSGRQFSNSRSEMNVSTLELGDSALYLCASSSGEGGETQYFGPGTRLLVL.